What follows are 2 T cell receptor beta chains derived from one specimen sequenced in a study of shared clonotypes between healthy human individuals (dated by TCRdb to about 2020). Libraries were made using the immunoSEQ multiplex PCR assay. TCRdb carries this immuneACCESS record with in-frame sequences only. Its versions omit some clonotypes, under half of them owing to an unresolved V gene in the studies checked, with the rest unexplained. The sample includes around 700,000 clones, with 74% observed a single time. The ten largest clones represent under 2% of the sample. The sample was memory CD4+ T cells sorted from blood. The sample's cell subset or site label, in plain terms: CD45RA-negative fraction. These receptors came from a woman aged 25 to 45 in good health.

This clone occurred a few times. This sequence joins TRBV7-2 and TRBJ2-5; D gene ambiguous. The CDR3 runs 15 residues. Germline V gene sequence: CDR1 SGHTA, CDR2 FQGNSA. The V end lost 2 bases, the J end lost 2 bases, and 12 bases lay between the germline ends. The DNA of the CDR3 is TGTGCCAGCAGCTTATTCGGGCAAACTCAAGAGACCCAGTACTTC. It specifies CASSLFGQTQETQYF.

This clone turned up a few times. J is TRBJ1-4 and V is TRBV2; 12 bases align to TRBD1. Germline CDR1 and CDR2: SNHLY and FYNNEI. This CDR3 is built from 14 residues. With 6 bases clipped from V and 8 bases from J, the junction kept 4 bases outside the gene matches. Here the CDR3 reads CASRGTGGREKLFF. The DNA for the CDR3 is TGTGCCAGCAGGGGGACAGGGGGCAGAGAAAAACTGTTTTTT.